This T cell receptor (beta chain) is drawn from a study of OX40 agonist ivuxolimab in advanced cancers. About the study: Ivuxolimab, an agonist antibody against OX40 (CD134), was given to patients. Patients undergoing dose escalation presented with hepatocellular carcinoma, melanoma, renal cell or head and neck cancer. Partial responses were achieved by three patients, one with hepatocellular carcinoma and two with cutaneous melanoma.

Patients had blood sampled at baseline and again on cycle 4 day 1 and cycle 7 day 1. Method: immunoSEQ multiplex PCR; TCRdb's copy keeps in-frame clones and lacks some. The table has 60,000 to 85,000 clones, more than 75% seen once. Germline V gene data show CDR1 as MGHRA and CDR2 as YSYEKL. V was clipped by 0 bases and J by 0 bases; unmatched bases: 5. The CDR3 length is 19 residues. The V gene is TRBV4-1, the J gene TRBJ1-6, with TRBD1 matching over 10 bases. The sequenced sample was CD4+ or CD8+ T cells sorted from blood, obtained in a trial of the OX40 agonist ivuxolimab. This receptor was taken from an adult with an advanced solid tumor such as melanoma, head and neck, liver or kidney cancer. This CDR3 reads CASSQEGQGTSSYNSPLHF. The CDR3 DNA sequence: TGCGCCAGCAGCCAAGAGGGACAGGGGACGAGCTCCTATAATTCACCCCTCCACTTT.